These 11 T cell receptor beta chains originate from one sample sequenced in a study of T cell repertoires in cytomegalovirus infection. TCRdb reprocessed the reads via MiXCR and lists one record per CDR3 protein. The sample carries about 450,000 distinct CDR3 sequences, under 40% recorded once. Input material: PBMCs. These TCRs come from a human donor in good health (CMV status not recorded). Some clones in this sample may be carry-over from other donors' samples.

This clonotype was seen ten or more times. The gene calls are TRBV7-8 and TRBJ2-1, with D maybe TRBD2 (6 bases). The germline V gene has CDR1 SGHVS and CDR2 FQNEAQ. Trimming left V 5 bases short and J 0 bases short, with 20 bases between. The CDR3 is 18 amino acids. The CDR3 sequence: CASSPTGVATASYNEQFF. The CDR3 DNA reads as TGTGCCAGCAGCCCCACGGGGGTTGCGACCGCCTCCTACAATGAGCAGTTCTTC.

This chain links TRBV6-2 or TRBV6-3 with TRBJ2-7; no firm D call. Trimming removed 0 bases at V and 0 bases at J, with 3 bases between. The CDR3 runs 13 residues. Germline lookup yields CDR1 MNHEY and CDR2 SVGEGT. The CDR3 sequence is CASSYSPSYEQYF. The DNA of the CDR3 is TGTGCCAGCAGTTACTCACCCTCCTACGAGCAGTACTTC.

At least ten counts were recorded for this clonotype. This sequence joins TRBV7-8 and TRBJ2-1, with 7 bases aligning to TRBD2. The CDR3 is made up of 15 amino acids. V shed 1 base, J shed 4 bases, and the junction held 4 bases outside the gene matches. Germline CDR1 SGHVS, CDR2 FQNEAQ. The CDR3 here is CASSLGSGEYNEQFF. CDR3 in DNA: TGTGCCAGCAGCTTAGGGAGCGGGGAATACAATGAGCAGTTCTTC.

V and J are TRBV20-1 and TRBJ2-5; tentatively, D is TRBD2 (6 bases). V gave up 0 bases and J gave up 2 bases, with 13 bases separating them. This CDR3 is built from 15 residues. Germline V gene data show CDR1 as DFQATT and CDR2 as SNEGSKA (reference sequence). The CDR3 spells CSARDLARDQETQYF. In DNA form, the CDR3 reads TGCAGTGCTAGAGACCTAGCGAGAGATCAAGAGACCCAGTACTTC.

V and J are TRBV6-6 and TRBJ2-7; no definite D call. This CDR3 has 13 residues. Trimming shortened V by 2 bases and J by 6 bases, and 11 bases separated the two germline ends. The germline V gene encodes CDR1 MNHNY and CDR2 SVGAGI (reference sequence). In nucleotides, the CDR3 is TGTGCCAGCAGTTACGAGGCCGACTCCGAGCAGTACTTC. Protein sequence: CASSYEADSEQYF.

In this sample, this clonotype turned up a few times. The chain recombines TRBV25-1 with TRBJ2-5; D gene ambiguous. The CDR3 length is 15 residues. CDR1 and CDR2 from the germline V gene are MGHDK and SYGVNS. The ends were cut back, 1 base at V and 5 bases at J, with 14 bases in the middle. The CDR3 DNA reads TGTGCCAGCAGTGAATCTGACCTACTGGGGGAGACCCAGTACTTC. Translated: CASSESDLLGETQYF.

The chain has TRBV6-2 or TRBV6-3 and TRBJ1-1; D possibly corresponds to TRBD1 (5 bases). Per the germline V gene, CDR1 is MNHEY and CDR2 is SVGEGT. Trimming took 7 bases from V and 7 from J, leaving 19 bases between them. The CDR3 is 14 amino acids. In DNA form, the CDR3 reads TGTGCCAGCACCGAACCCTCAGGGTTACATGAAGCTTTCTTT. Its translation is CASTEPSGLHEAFF.

This clonotype was detected only a few times. CDR3: CASSNLGGLAGSTQYF. The CDR3 region has the DNA TGTGCCAGTAGCAATCTGGGGGGACTAGCGGGAAGTACGCAGTATTTT. The chain employs TRBV19 and TRBJ2-3, with 13 bases aligning to TRBD2. With 6 bases clipped from V and 8 bases from J, the junction kept 11 bases outside the gene matches. Germline-derived CDR1 and CDR2 are LNHDA and SQIVND (reference sequence). The CDR3 length is 16 residues.

V and J are TRBV11-2 and TRBJ1-6, with D possibly matching TRBD1 (5 bases). Trimming pared 5 bases from V and 0 bases from J, leaving 17 bases between. The CDR3 runs to 18 residues. Germline V gives CDR1 SGHAT, CDR2 FQNNGV. In DNA form, the CDR3 reads TGTGCCAGCAGCCTACGAGGGGTCGCAAGCTCCTATAATTCACCCCTCCACTTT. Translated: CASSLRGVASSYNSPLHF.

The CDR3 spells CASKRGRGPGDTQYF. In DNA, the CDR3 is TGCGCCAGCAAGAGGGGGCGGGGGCCGGGAGATACGCAGTATTTT. The chain has TRBV5-1 and TRBJ2-3; D assignment may be TRBD1 or TRBD2 (7 bases each). The V gene's germline CDR1 is SGHRS and CDR2 YFSETQ. The length of the CDR3 is 15 residues. The V end lost 6 bases, the J end lost 5 bases, and 19 bases lay between the germline ends.

This clonotype was seen ten or more times. V and J are TRBV7-2 and TRBJ1-2; the match to TRBD1 covers 11 bases. Germline lookup yields CDR1 SGHTA and CDR2 FQGNSA. V dropped 6 bases and J dropped 3; count of bases not matched to a gene: 30. This CDR3 spans 23 amino acids. In DNA, the CDR3 is TGTGCCAGCAGTCCAGGACAGGGGGCGAATAGACCAGGGCGAATAGGGCTTTACTATGGCTACACCTTC. Residues: CASSPGQGANRPGRIGLYYGYTF.